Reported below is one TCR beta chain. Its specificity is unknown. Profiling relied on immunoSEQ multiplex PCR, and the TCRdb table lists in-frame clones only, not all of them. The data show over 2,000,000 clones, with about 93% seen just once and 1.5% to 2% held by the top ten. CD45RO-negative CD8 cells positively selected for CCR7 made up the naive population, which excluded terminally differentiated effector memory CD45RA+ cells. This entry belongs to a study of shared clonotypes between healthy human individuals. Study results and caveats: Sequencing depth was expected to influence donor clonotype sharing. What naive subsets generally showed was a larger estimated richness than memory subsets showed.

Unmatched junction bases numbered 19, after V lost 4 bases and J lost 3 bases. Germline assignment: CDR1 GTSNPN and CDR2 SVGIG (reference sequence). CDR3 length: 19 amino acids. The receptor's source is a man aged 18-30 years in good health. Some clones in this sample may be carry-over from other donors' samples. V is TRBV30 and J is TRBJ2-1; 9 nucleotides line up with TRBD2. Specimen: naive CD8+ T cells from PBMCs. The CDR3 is CAWTDTPSGNRSHYNEQFF. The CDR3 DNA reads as TGTGCCTGGACGGATACTCCTAGCGGGAACAGGTCCCACTACAATGAGCAGTTCTTC.